This TCR beta chain originates from a study of blood T cell repertoires in COVID-19. Study-wide context: Donors in the United States, Italy and Spain gave samples during acute or convalescent COVID-19. T cells, B-cell-depleted T cells, or PBMCs provided the cDNA or gDNA that served as material.

Germline CDR1 reads SGDLS; CDR2 reads YYNGEE. This CDR3 is 16 amino acids long. V dropped 3 bases and J dropped 4; count of bases not matched to a gene: 8. Original processing methods: Scientists estimated how many nucleated cells there were by amplifying reference gene primers. Sequencing was performed with immunoSEQ multiplex PCR; in TCRdb, only in-frame clones are kept and a portion is missing. That table gives V, J and clone size, and the DNA gave D and trimming. The repertoire consists of about 150,000 clones, with 85% to 90% occurring once and the leading ten covering about 16%. The sample taken for sequencing was peripheral blood. The chain recombines TRBV9 with TRBJ2-1; 9 positions match TRBD2. This clonotype originated in a woman aged 40 to 55 with acute or convalescent COVID-19. In DNA form, the CDR3 reads TGTGCCAGCAGCGGAACTACTAGCGGGCTGTACAATGAGCAGTTCTTC. Amino acids: CASSGTTSGLYNEQFF.